This TCR beta chain was sequenced during a study of blood T cell repertoires in COVID-19 (dated by TCRdb to the early 2020s). Broadly, across the study: Samples from collaborators originated in the United States, Italy and Spain and spanned both the acute and convalescent phases of COVID-19. The material from the prospective study consisted of cDNA or gDNA derived from T cells, B-cell-depleted T cells, or PBMCs. The dataset comprised deeply sampled blood TCRbeta repertoires from subjects exposed to, actively infected with, or recovered from COVID-19. The repertoires were made available in a free public database intended to serve as a resource for research on the immune response to SARS-CoV-2. The samples were drawn from the first 160 participants of the ongoing ImmuneRACE study and from 950 to 1,500 subjects provided by 6 global collaborators. Sample metadata almost always included a de-identified subject ID, COVID-19 status, age in years and sex. HLA class I and class II types, where available, came from metadata supplied by the sample provider rather than from assay-based typing. Overall results and qualifications from the work: The quantity of clinical and demographic metadata differed by source and by participant and was supplied without curation.

A note on this clone: Its antigen is currently not known. No base quality information exists; no much larger clone differs at one position.

Taken from cysteine to phenylalanine, the CDR3 has 12 residues. Just the 36-base CDR3 DNA is kept, in frame starting at base 1. From a lookup of the germline V gene, CDR1 and CDR2 are SQVTM and ANQGSEA. V is reduced by 2 bases and J by 0 bases, leaving a spacing of 4 bases between them. Collaborating institutions collected whole blood in K2EDTA tubes following their own protocols. For TCRbeta analysis, collaborator samples were shipped as frozen whole blood, as isolated PBMCs, or as DNA extracted from either sample type. TCRbeta CDR3 regions were amplified from genomic DNA by means of the immunoSEQ Assay, a bias-controlled multiplex PCR. The original methods were these. Nucleated cell counts per sample were estimated from amplification of reference gene primers within the assay. Sequence reads were collapsed and filtered to measure the absolute abundance of every unique TCRbeta CDR3 rearrangement. For each sample, productive Simpson clonality was calculated as the square root of Simpson's diversity index over productive rearrangements. TCRdb holds this immuneACCESS table with in-frame rearrangements only. Some clones are missing; in checked studies, unresolved V genes explain under half, and the rest has no known cause. Clone size and the V and J calls come from that table; the DNA yielded D and trimming. In this sample the table shows about 140,000 clones, 75% to 90% of which occur a single time. The top ten clones comprise about 1.7% of the sample.

Sequenced material: peripheral blood. The TCR comes from a woman aged 45-60 years with acute or convalescent COVID-19. Recombination joined TRBV29-1 with TRBJ2-5, with no confidently assigned D gene. CDR3 region: CSVERNQETQYF. The bases read TGCAGCGTTGAACGTAACCAAGAGACCCAGTACTTC.